The rows below give T cell receptor beta chains drawn from one sample of a study of shared clonotypes between healthy human individuals. Assay: immunoSEQ multiplex PCR; the TCRdb copy retains only in-frame clones and omits some. Of 2 million to 3 million clones listed, 80% to 95% are singletons. Sequenced: naive CD4+ T cells from PBMCs. These receptors all come from a man aged 18 to 29 in good health. Some clones in this sample may be carry-over from other donors' samples. CDR3s include the opening cysteine and the closing phenylalanine or tryptophan. D genes are given only for firm matches. Clone size is shown for a subset of rows, as once, few, many or a class of expanded clone.

j_gene	d_gene	abundance	v_gene	CDR3nt	CDR3aa
TRBJ1-4	NA	NA	TRBV28	TGTGCCAGCAGGCGGGACCCGAATGAAAAACTGTTTTTT	CASRRDPNEKLFF
TRBJ2-2	NA	NA	TRBV5-6	TGTGCCAGCAGCTTGGCGGGTGGGCTTTTTGCGAACACCGGGGAGCTGTTTTTT	CASSLAGGLFANTGELFF
TRBJ2-6	TRBD1	NA	TRBV19	TGTGCCAGTATGGGGGACAGGGGGCGGTTTACACCTGGGGCCAACGTCCTGACTTTC	CASMGDRGRFTPGANVLTF
TRBJ1-5	TRBD1	once	TRBV18	TGTGCCAGCTCACCCCAGGGACAGTATAGCAATCAGCCCCAGCATTTT	CASSPQGQYSNQPQHF
TRBJ2-7	TRBD2	once	TRBV28	TGTGCCAGCAGTTTATGGTGGCGGGAGGGCCCCTACGAGCAGTACTTC	CASSLWWREGPYEQYF
TRBJ1-1	NA	few	TRBV19	TGTGCCAGTAGGAAAGACAGACCAAACACTGAAGCTTTCTTT	CASRKDRPNTEAFF
TRBJ1-1	NA	NA	TRBV5-1	TGCGCCAGCAGCTTGGGTGCAGACACTGAAGCTTTCTTT	CASSLGADTEAFF
TRBJ1-2	NA	once	TRBV9	TGTGCCAGCAGCGTAGGACAGACATACTATGGCTACACCTTC	CASSVGQTYYGYTF
TRBJ1-1	NA	NA	TRBV5-3	TGTGCCAGAAGCTTGCCCGCCGGCTTACAGCCCGCGGGAGAAGCTTTCTTT	CARSLPAGLQPAGEAFF
TRBJ2-7	TRBD1	NA	TRBV28	TGTGCCAGCAGCGGGGACAGGATTAGCTCCTACGAGCAGTACTTC	CASSGDRISSYEQYF
TRBJ1-1	NA	once	TRBV29-1	TGCAGCGTTGTCTGGTCAGGGAACACTGAAGCTTTCTTT	CSVVWSGNTEAFF
TRBJ2-1	NA	once	TRBV11-2	TGTGCCAGCAGCTCACGAAACCTAGACAGGAATGAGCAGTTCTTC	CASSSRNLDRNEQFF
TRBJ2-7	NA	NA	TRBV7-8	TGTGCCAGCAGCTTAGGCCGGGGCAGGGGCTACGAGCAGTACTTC	CASSLGRGRGYEQYF
TRBJ1-2	NA	few	TRBV2	TGTGCCAGCAGTGAAGATAGTGGCTACACCTTC	CASSEDSGYTF
TRBJ1-1	NA	NA	TRBV18	TGTGCCAGCTCACCACCTCCAGGACCCACTGAAGCTTTCTTT	CASSPPPGPTEAFF
TRBJ1-1	NA	NA	TRBV4-1	TGCGCCAGCAGCCACCCGAAGTCGGGGCGGGACACTGAAGCTTTCTTT	CASSHPKSGRDTEAFF
TRBJ1-1	NA	NA	TRBV18	TGTGCCAGCTCACCAAGACGCCCAGGGGACACTGAAGCTTTCTTT	CASSPRRPGDTEAFF
TRBJ1-2	NA	NA	TRBV9	TGTGCCAGCAGCCACCCCCCCGGGGGGGGAGCTAACTATGGCTACACCTTC	CASSHPPGGGANYGYTF
TRBJ1-1	NA	NA	TRBV7-9	TGTGCCAGCAGCTTAGACCTCGGGGGCACTGAAGCTTTCTTT	CASSLDLGGTEAFF
TRBJ2-3	TRBD2	NA	TRBV5-1	TGCGCCAGCAGCTTGGGCGGGAGGGCCACAGATACGCAGTATTTT	CASSLGGRATDTQYF
TRBJ1-1	NA	NA	TRBV5-4	TGTGCCAGCAGCCGCGCCCGGGAGAACACTGAAGCTTTCTTT	CASSRARENTEAFF
TRBJ2-2	NA	once	TRBV5-4	TGTGCCAGCAGCCCCCGCCCAGGACGGACCGGGGAGCTGTTTTTT	CASSPRPGRTGELFF
TRBJ2-1	TRBD1	NA	TRBV10-3	TGTGCCATCAGTGAAGCGGCCGGGACAGGGGCCCGCAATGAGCAGTTCTTC	CAISEAAGTGARNEQFF
TRBJ1-4	NA	NA	TRBV28	TGTGCCAGCTCCACGCCGTCGCGCGAAAAACTGTTTTTT	CASSTPSREKLFF
TRBJ2-1	NA	NA	TRBV27	TGTGCCAGCAGTTTAGTACAGGGTGAGCAGTTCTTC	CASSLVQGEQFF
TRBJ2-3	TRBD2	NA	TRBV6-5	TGTGCCAGCAGTTCAGCTAGCGGGAGATGGGCAGATACGCAGTATTTT	CASSSASGRWADTQYF
TRBJ1-5	NA	NA	TRBV20-1	TGCAGTGCTGGGTATCAGCCCCAGCATTTT	CSAGYQPQHF
TRBJ2-3	TRBD1	NA	TRBV15	TGTGCCACCAGCAGACAAGGACAGGGGGCGAATACGCAGTATTTT	CATSRQGQGANTQYF
TRBJ1-1	TRBD1	NA	TRBV29-1	TGCAGCGCTGTACGGGACAGCTACACTGAAGCTTTCTTT	CSAVRDSYTEAFF
TRBJ1-5	NA	NA	TRBV6-1	TGTGCCAGCAGCGCCCTATATAGCAATCAGCCCCAGCATTTT	CASSALYSNQPQHF
TRBJ1-2	NA	NA	TRBV4-2	TGTGCCAGCAGCCAAGAACAGGGTTGGTATGGCTACACCTTC	CASSQEQGWYGYTF
TRBJ1-1	NA	NA	TRBV5-1	TGCGCCAGCAGCAAGGGGACGGAGGGCACTGAAGCTTTCTTT	CASSKGTEGTEAFF
TRBJ1-3	NA	NA	TRBV28	TGTGCCAGCAGGGGGGAGGGGAGCGGAAACACCATATATTTT	CASRGEGSGNTIYF
TRBJ2-6	NA	NA	TRBV4-1	TGCGCCAGCAGCCAAGATTTGCCGGCCCAGGCCAACGTCCTGACTTTC	CASSQDLPAQANVLTF
TRBJ1-3	TRBD1	NA	TRBV18	TGTGCCAGCTCACCGGGACAGGGAGTTTTAGTACCTGGAAACACCATATATTTT	CASSPGQGVLVPGNTIYF
TRBJ2-1	TRBD2	NA	TRBV29-1	TGCAGCGTTAAGACTAGCGGGAGGGCCGATGAGCAGTTCTTC	CSVKTSGRADEQFF
TRBJ2-4	NA	NA	TRBV2	TGTGCCAGCAGTGAAGGGGGGTCCAAAAACATTCAGTACTTC	CASSEGGSKNIQYF